Described below is a single TCR beta chain sequence and its context. These data belong to a study of cytotoxic CD8 clonotypes in ibrutinib-treated CLL. About the study: Within the patient group, about a dozen were relapsed/refractory and some 15 treatment-naive, and 17 were IGHV unmutated.

Germline CDR1 and CDR2: SGHNT and YENEEA. Losses at the gene ends were 5 bases for V and 4 bases for J; bases not matched to a gene: 2. The CDR3 is 12 amino acids. The method was immunoSEQ multiplex PCR; TCRdb's version includes in-frame clones alone and lacks a portion of them. The repertoire consists of 150,000 to 200,000 clones, with roughly 84% occurring once and the leading ten covering over 2.5%. The gene calls are TRBV11-3 and TRBJ2-7; 7 bases are shared with TRBD1. This sequence was found in a human donor with chronic lymphocytic leukemia. The source material was PBMCs, sampled at disease progression, from a patient treated with ibrutinib. The CDR3 spells CASSVTGYEQYF. CDR3 DNA sequence: TGTGCCAGCAGCGTGACAGGGTACGAGCAGTACTTC.